Listed below are T cell receptor beta chains from one sample, sequenced in a study of response to subunit inactivated influenza vaccine. TCRdb fed the RT-PCR reads into MiXCR, producing one record per CDR3 protein. The sample has around 570,000 distinct CDR3 sequences; 6.5% to 8% are singletons. The sample consisted of PBMCs from blood, taken 23 months after vaccination. The receptor set was obtained from a man between 45 and 75 years old who received an inactivated influenza vaccine. Each CDR3 is given with its conserved first and last residue. Fields, in order: V gene, D gene, CDR3 protein. D genes are given only for firm matches.

v_gene: TRBV4-2; d_gene: TRBD2; CDR3aa: CASSPGGPNTGELFF
v_gene: TRBV20-1; d_gene: TRBD2; CDR3aa: CSASGSASGRHEQYF
v_gene: TRBV11-3; d_gene: TRBD2; CDR3aa: CASSPSGRTTDTQYF
v_gene: TRBV2; d_gene: .; CDR3aa: CASRLTGNQPQHF
v_gene: TRBV15; d_gene: TRBD2; CDR3aa: CATSRDRLAGVETQYF
v_gene: TRBV5-1; d_gene: .; CDR3aa: CASSLNTGRNTEAFF
v_gene: TRBV5-1; d_gene: TRBD2; CDR3aa: CASSLGLAGGQGQETQYF
v_gene: TRBV6-2/TRBV6-3; d_gene: TRBD1; CDR3aa: CASRITGTGSHEQYF
v_gene: TRBV7-9; d_gene: TRBD1; CDR3aa: CASSYGTDTEAFF
v_gene: TRBV2; d_gene: .; CDR3aa: CASSEYGVYQPQHF